The T cell receptor beta chain under discussion was sequenced for a study of OX40 agonist ivuxolimab in advanced cancers. The overall study: Recorded diagnoses for dose-escalation patients were hepatocellular carcinoma, melanoma, renal cell or head and neck cancer. Under the entry rules, prior anti-PD-1, anti-PD-L1 or anti-CTLA-4 therapy was allowed, and approximately 40% had some.

The data were produced by immunoSEQ multiplex PCR, yet TCRdb's version contains in-frame clones alone and is incomplete. Here the sample spans over 50,000 clones, around 90% being singletons. Baseline, cycle 4 day 1, and cycle 7 day 1 were the blood sampling points. The CDR3 has 14 residues. Germline assignment: CDR1 SGHRS and CDR2 YFSETQ. Trimming removed 4 bases at V and 0 bases at J, with 9 bases between. Study-wide results and limits: At 0.1 to 3.0 mg/kg and by week 6, clonal expansion occurred in CD4+ and CD8+ blood T cells.

Details on this clone: Its antigen is unknown.

This TCR derives from an adult with an advanced solid tumor such as melanoma, head and neck, liver or kidney cancer. Sequenced material: CD4+ or CD8+ T cells sorted from blood, taken in a trial of the OX40 agonist ivuxolimab. V and J are TRBV5-1 and TRBJ2-3; the D call may be TRBD1 or TRBD2 (5 bases each). The CDR3 region is CASSGRDSTDTQYF. CDR3 nucleotide sequence: TGCGCCAGCAGCGGAAGGGACAGCACAGATACGCAGTATTTT. Full variable domain (rest looked up from reference TRBV5-1 and TRBJ2-3): KAGVTQTPRYLIKTRGQQVTLSCSPISGHRSVSWYQQTPGQGLQFLFEYFSETQRNKGNFPGRFSGRQFSNSRSEMNVSTLELGDSALYLCASSGRDSTDTQYFGPGTRLTVL.